The rows below give T cell receptor beta chains drawn from one sample of a study of human T cells and chemical hapten exposure. TCRdb passed the RACE reads through MiXCR, listing each CDR3 protein once. The repertoire consists of 40,000 to 45,000 distinct CDR3 sequences, with roughly 3.5% occurring once and the leading ten covering 4.5% to 7%. Material for sequencing was whole blood. These TCRs come from a human donor in good health. Some clones in this sample may be carry-over from other donors' samples. CDR3s include the opening cysteine and the closing phenylalanine or tryptophan. A D gene is named only where the DNA matches it firmly. Size is omitted from some rows. Given values are once, few, many or a class for expanded clones.

clone size	J gene	V gene	D gene	CDR3 protein	CDR3 DNA
few	TRBJ2-3	TRBV12-3/TRBV12-4	TRBD2	CASSVLAGGADTQYF	TGTGCCAGCAGTGTACTAGCGGGAGGTGCAGATACGCAGTATTTT
.	TRBJ2-7	TRBV27	.	CASSPSLGGPYEQYF	TGTGCCAGCAGTCCCTCCCTGGGCGGCCCCTACGAGCAGTACTTC
many	TRBJ2-1	TRBV29-1	TRBD1	CSAEGQSSYNEQFF	TGCAGCGCTGAGGGACAGAGCTCCTACAATGAGCAGTTCTTC
many	TRBJ2-2	TRBV25-1	.	CASSRTGELFF	TGTGCCAGCAGTAGGACCGGGGAGCTGTTTTTT
many	TRBJ1-6	TRBV6-6	TRBD1	CASSYSGTGRESPLHF	TGTGCCAGCAGTTACTCGGGGACAGGGCGAGAGTCACCCCTCCACTTT
many	TRBJ1-4	TRBV20-1	.	CSARKPGGTNEKLFF	TGCAGTGCTAGGAAACCCGGAGGAACTAATGAAAAACTGTTTTTT
.	TRBJ2-2	TRBV7-3	.	CVSSLGPVDTGELFF	TGTGTCAGCAGCTTAGGCCCCGTTGACACCGGGGAGCTGTTTTTT
many	TRBJ2-2	TRBV21-1	.	CASNMDWRYTGELFF	TGTGCCAGCAACATGGACTGGAGATACACCGGGGAGCTGTTTTTT
many	TRBJ2-1	TRBV6-5	.	CASSYSIGAEQFF	TGTGCCAGCAGTTACTCAATTGGGGCGGAGCAGTTCTTC
many	TRBJ2-7	TRBV12-3/TRBV12-4	TRBD1	CASSSRQDRGHEQYF	TGTGCCAGCAGCTCCCGCCAGGACAGGGGGCACGAGCAGTACTTC
many	TRBJ1-2	TRBV7-9	.	CASSLEGARIGLDGYTF	TGTGCCAGCAGCTTAGAAGGCGCCCGGATTGGACTGGATGGCTACACCTTC
few	TRBJ2-6	TRBV5-5	TRBD1	CASTPSGDSLSGANVLTF	TGTGCCAGCACCCCTTCTGGGGACAGCCTCTCTGGGGCCAACGTCCTGACTTTC
many	TRBJ2-1	TRBV5-4	TRBD2	CASSLVSLAGVRGEQFF	TGTGCCAGCAGCTTGGTTAGCCTAGCGGGAGTCCGGGGTGAGCAGTTCTTC
many	TRBJ1-1	TRBV12-3/TRBV12-4	TRBD1	CASSFGQGRMNTEAFF	TGTGCCAGCAGTTTCGGACAGGGTAGAATGAACACTGAAGCTTTCTTT
many	TRBJ2-1	TRBV6-1	.	CASISLGEKGGEQFF	TGTGCCAGCATCTCATTAGGGGAAAAAGGGGGTGAGCAGTTCTTC
.	TRBJ2-4	TRBV28	.	CASRSQGGGENIQYF	TGTGCCAGCAGGTCCCAAGGGGGAGGAGAGAACATTCAGTACTTC
many	TRBJ1-5	TRBV12-3/TRBV12-4	.	CASSPQGLGPQHF	TGTGCCAGCAGCCCACAGGGTTTGGGGCCCCAGCATTTT
many	TRBJ2-7	TRBV5-1	TRBD1	CASSFDRAAYEQYF	TGCGCCAGCAGCTTTGACAGGGCCGCCTACGAGCAGTACTTC
many	TRBJ1-5	TRBV7-8	.	CASSLLDSRGNQPQHF	TGTGCCAGCAGCCTACTTGACAGCCGAGGCAATCAGCCCCAGCATTTT
.	TRBJ1-2	TRBV28	.	CASSRTTVNYGYTF	TGTGCCAGCAGCCGGACCACAGTTAACTATGGCTACACCTTC
.	TRBJ2-3	TRBV28	.	CASSLAGTTDTQYF	TGTGCCAGCAGTTTGGCGGGAACCACAGATACGCAGTATTTT
.	TRBJ2-7	TRBV15	.	CATSTGRERHEQYF	TGTGCCACCAGCACCGGACGGGAGCGGCACGAGCAGTACTTC
many	TRBJ1-2	TRBV4-2	.	CASSRRVDRENYGYTF	TGTGCCAGCAGCCGCCGCGTGGACCGAGAGAACTATGGCTACACCTTC
.	TRBJ2-6	TRBV7-9	TRBD2	CASCMGLALSSGANVLTF	TGTGCCAGCTGCATGGGACTAGCCCTTAGCTCTGGGGCCAACGTCCTGACTTTC
many	TRBJ1-2	TRBV14	.	CASSQPRPYGYTF	TGTGCCAGCAGCCAACCCCGGCCCTATGGCTACACCTTC
few	TRBJ1-2	TRBV27	.	CASSSQPGRQGGYTF	TGTGCCAGCAGTTCCCAGCCAGGCCGCCAAGGTGGCTACACCTTC
many	TRBJ2-7	TRBV28	TRBD2	CASSLERGPGNEQYF	TGTGCCAGCAGTTTGGAGCGGGGCCCGGGAAACGAGCAGTACTTC
many	TRBJ1-5	TRBV4-1	.	CASSQVQASNQPQHF	TGCGCCAGCAGCCAAGTCCAGGCTAGCAATCAGCCCCAGCATTTT
many	TRBJ2-3	TRBV11-2	TRBD2	CASSLVTSGTDTQYF	TGTGCCAGCAGCTTAGTAACTAGCGGCACAGATACGCAGTATTTT
many	TRBJ2-3	TRBV30	.	CAWSVAGPSTDTQYF	TGTGCCTGGAGTGTAGCAGGTCCTAGCACAGATACGCAGTATTTT
many	TRBJ1-5	TRBV10-2	.	CASRSNRVGNQPQHF	TGCGCCAGCAGGAGTAACAGGGTAGGGAATCAGCCCCAGCATTTT
.	TRBJ2-7	TRBV29-1	.	CSVVTYEQYF	TGCAGCGTGGTGACATACGAGCAGTACTTC
few	TRBJ1-5	TRBV28	.	CASSLVPSTNQPQHF	TGTGCCAGCAGCTTAGTTCCGTCCACCAATCAGCCCCAGCATTTT
many	TRBJ2-3	TRBV9	TRBD1	CASSESDRGTDTQYF	TGTGCCAGCAGCGAGTCGGACAGGGGCACAGATACGCAGTATTTT
.	TRBJ1-1	TRBV6-1	TRBD1	CASSAQTGGGTEAFF	TGTGCCAGCAGTGCCCAGACAGGGGGTGGCACTGAAGCTTTCTTT
few	TRBJ2-3	TRBV4-1	.	CASSQEGGRGRATDTQYF	TGCGCCAGCAGCCAAGAAGGGGGCCGAGGGAGGGCCACAGATACGCAGTATTTT
.	TRBJ1-2	TRBV6-1	.	CASSLTAAYGYTF	TGTGCCAGCAGTCTTACCGCAGCCTATGGCTACACCTTC
many	TRBJ2-3	TRBV5-1	.	CASSLQVGSTDTQYF	TGCGCCAGCAGCTTGCAGGTCGGGAGCACAGATACGCAGTATTTT
many	TRBJ1-2	TRBV12-3/TRBV12-4	.	CASSLSGVQGGYTF	TGTGCCAGCAGTTTATCGGGGGTACAGGGAGGCTACACCTTC
many	TRBJ1-2	TRBV6-5	TRBD1	CASREQGTLYGYTF	TGTGCCAGCAGGGAACAGGGGACCCTCTATGGCTACACCTTC
many	TRBJ1-5	TRBV20-1	.	CSASSPGQPQHF	TGCAGTGCTAGTAGCCCGGGTCAGCCCCAGCATTTT
.	TRBJ2-3	TRBV5-1	.	CASSLDLRTDTQYF	TGCGCCAGCAGCTTGGACTTGCGGACAGATACGCAGTATTTT